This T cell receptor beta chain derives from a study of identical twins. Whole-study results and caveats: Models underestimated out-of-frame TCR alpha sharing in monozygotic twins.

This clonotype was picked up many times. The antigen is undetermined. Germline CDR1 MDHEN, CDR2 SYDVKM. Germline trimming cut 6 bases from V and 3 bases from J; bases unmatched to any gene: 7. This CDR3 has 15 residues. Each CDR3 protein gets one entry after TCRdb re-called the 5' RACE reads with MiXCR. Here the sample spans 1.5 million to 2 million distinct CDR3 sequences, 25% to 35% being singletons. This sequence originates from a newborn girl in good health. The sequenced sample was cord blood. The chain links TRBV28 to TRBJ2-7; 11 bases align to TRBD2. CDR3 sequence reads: CASRVMGTSGYEQYF. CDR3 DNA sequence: TGTGCCAGCAGAGTCATGGGGACTAGCGGCTACGAGCAGTACTTC.